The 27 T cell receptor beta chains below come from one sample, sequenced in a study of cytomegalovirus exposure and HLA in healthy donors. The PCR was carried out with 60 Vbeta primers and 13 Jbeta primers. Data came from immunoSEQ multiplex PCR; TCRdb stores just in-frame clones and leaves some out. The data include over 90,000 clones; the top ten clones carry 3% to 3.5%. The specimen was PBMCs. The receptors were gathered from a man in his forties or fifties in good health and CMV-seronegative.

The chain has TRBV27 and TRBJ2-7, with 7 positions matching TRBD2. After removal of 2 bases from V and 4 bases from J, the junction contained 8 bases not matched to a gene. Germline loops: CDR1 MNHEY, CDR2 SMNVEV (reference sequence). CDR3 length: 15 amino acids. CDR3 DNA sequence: TGTGCCAGCAGTTTAAGAGTGCAGGGAGGGTACGAGCAGTACTTC. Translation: CASSLRVQGGYEQYF.

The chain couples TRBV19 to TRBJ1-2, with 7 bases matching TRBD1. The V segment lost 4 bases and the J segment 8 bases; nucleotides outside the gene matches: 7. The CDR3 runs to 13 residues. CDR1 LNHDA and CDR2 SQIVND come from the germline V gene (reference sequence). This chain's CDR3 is CASSTPTGSGYTF. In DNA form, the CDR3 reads TGTGCCAGTAGTACCCCGACAGGGAGCGGCTACACCTTC.

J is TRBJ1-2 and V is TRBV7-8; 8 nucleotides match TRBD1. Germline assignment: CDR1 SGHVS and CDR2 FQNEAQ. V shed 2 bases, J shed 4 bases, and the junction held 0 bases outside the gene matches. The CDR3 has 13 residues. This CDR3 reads CASSLQGAYGYTF. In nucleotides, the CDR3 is TGTGCCAGCAGCTTACAGGGGGCCTATGGCTACACCTTC.

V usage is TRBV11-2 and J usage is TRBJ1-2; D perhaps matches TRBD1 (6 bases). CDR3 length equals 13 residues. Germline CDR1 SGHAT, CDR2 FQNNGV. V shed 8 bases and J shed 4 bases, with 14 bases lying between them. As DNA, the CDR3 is TGTGCCAGCGAGAGAACAGGGACCTATGGCTACACCTTC. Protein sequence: CASERTGTYGYTF.

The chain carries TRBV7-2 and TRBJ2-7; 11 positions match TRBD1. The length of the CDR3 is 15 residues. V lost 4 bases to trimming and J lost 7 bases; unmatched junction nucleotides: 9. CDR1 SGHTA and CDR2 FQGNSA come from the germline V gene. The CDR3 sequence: CASSSVRTGGGEQYF. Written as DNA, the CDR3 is TGTGCCAGCAGCTCCGTTAGGACAGGGGGCGGAGAGCAGTACTTC.

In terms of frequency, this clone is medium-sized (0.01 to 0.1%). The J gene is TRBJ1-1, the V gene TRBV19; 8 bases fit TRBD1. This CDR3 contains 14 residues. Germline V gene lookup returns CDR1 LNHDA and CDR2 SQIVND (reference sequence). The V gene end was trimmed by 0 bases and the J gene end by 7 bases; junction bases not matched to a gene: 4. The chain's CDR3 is CASSIDAGGFEAFF. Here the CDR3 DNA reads TGTGCCAGTAGTATAGATGCAGGGGGCTTTGAAGCTTTCTTT.

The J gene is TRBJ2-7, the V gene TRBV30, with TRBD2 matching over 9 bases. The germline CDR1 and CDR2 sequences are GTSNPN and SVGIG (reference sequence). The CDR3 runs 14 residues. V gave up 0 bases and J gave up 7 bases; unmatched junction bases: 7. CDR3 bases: TGTGCCTGGAGTGTAAGTGGGCTAGCGGGAGAGCAGTACTTC. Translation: CAWSVSGLAGEQYF.

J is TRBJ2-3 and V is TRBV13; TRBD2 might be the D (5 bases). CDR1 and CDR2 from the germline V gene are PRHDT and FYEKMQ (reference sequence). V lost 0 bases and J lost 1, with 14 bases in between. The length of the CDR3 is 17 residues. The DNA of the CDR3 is TGTGCCAGCAGCTTAGGCCTTCGGGAAGCGGGCACAGATACGCAGTATTTT. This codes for CASSLGLREAGTDTQYF.

CDR3 in DNA: TGTGCCAGCAGTCACGTCACCGGGACAGGGGACGAAAAACTGTTTTTT. Protein sequence: CASSHVTGTGDEKLFF. V gene TRBV28 combines with J gene TRBJ1-4, with TRBD1 matching over 10 bases. V gave up 5 bases and J gave up 8 bases; unmatched junction bases: 11. The CDR3 has 16 residues. Germline lookup yields CDR1 MDHEN and CDR2 SYDVKM.

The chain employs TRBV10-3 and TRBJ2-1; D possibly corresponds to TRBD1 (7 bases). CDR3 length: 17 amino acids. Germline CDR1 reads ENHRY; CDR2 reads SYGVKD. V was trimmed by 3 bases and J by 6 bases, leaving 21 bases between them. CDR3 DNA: TGTGCCATCAGTGAAGGTGTAGGGGCAGGGGGGAGCAATGAGCAGTTCTTC. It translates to CAISEGVGAGGSNEQFF.

The CDR3 spells CASSLAGGQGVEQYF. CDR3 nucleotide sequence: TGCGCCAGCAGCTTGGCCGGGGGACAGGGGGTCGAGCAGTACTTC. V is TRBV5-1 and J is TRBJ2-7, with 11 bases that match TRBD1. Germline-derived CDR1 and CDR2 are SGHRS and YFSETQ. J was trimmed by 6 bases and V by 0 bases; bases with no gene match: 5. The CDR3 totals 15 residues.

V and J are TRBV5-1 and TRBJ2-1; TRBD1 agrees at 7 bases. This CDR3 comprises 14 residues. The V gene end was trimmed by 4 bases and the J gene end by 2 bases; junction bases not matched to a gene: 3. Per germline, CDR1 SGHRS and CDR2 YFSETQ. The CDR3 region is CASSPGTAYNEQFF. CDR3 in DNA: TGCGCCAGCAGCCCCGGGACAGCCTACAATGAGCAGTTCTTC.

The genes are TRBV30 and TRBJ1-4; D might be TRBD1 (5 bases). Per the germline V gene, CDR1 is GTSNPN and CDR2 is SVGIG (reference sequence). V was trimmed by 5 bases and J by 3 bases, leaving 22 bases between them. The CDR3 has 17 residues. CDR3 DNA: TGTGCCTGGGCTCTAAAGTGGGGACTACCGGCTAATGAAAAACTGTTTTTT. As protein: CAWALKWGLPANEKLFF.

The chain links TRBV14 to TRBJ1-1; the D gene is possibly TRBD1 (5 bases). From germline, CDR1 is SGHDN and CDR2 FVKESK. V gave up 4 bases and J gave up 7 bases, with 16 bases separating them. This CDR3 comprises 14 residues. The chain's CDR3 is CASSRMGGRIEAFF. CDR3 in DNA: TGTGCCAGCAGCCGTATGGGGGGGAGAATTGAAGCTTTCTTT.

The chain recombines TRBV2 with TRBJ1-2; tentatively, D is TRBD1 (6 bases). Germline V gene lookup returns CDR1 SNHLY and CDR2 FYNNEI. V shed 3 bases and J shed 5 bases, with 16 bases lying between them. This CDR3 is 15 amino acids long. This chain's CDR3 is CASSDKTGPRYGYTF. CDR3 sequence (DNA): TGTGCCAGCAGTGATAAGACAGGCCCCAGATATGGCTACACCTTC.

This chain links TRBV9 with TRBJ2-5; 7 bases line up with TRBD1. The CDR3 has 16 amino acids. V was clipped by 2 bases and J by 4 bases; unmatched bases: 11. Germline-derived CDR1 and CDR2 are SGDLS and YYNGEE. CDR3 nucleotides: TGTGCCAGCAGCGTTCGCGCCGGGACAGATAGAGAGACCCAGTACTTC. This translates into CASSVRAGTDRETQYF.

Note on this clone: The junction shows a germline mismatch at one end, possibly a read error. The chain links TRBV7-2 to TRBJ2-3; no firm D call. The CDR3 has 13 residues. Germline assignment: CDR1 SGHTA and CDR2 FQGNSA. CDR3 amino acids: CASTLPAWDTQYF. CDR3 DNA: TGTGCCAGCACCTTACCCGCGTGGGATACGCAGTATTTT.

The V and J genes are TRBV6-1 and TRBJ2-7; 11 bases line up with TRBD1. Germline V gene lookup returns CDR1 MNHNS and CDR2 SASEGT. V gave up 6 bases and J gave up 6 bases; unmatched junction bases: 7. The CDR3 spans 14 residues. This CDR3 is CASRPWTGGGEQYF. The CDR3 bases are TGTGCCAGCAGACCTTGGACAGGGGGCGGCGAGCAGTACTTC.

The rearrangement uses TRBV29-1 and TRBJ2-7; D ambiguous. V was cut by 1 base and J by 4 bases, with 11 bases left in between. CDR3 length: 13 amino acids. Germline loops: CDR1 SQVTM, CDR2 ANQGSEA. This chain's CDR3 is CSVEGTANYEQYF. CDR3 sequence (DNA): TGCAGCGTTGAAGGTACAGCAAATTACGAGCAGTACTTC.

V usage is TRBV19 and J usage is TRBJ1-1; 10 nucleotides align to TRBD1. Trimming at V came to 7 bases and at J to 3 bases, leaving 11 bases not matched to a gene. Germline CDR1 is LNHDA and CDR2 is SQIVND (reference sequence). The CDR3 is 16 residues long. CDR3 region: CASTAEGTGVYTEAFF. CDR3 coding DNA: TGTGCCAGTACTGCTGAGGGGACAGGGGTCTACACTGAAGCTTTCTTT.

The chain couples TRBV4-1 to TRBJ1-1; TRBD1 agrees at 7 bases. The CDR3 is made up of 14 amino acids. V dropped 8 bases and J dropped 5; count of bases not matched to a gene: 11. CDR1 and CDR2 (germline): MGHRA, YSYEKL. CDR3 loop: CASALIPGGTEAFF. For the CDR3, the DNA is TGCGCCAGCGCTTTAATCCCAGGGGGAACTGAAGCTTTCTTT.

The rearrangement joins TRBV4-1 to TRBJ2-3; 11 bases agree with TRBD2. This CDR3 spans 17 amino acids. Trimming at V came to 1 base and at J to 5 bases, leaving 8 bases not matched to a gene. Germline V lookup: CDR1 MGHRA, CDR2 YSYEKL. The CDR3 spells CASSQGALAGAGDTQYF. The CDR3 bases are TGCGCCAGCAGCCAAGGCGCACTAGCGGGGGCCGGAGATACGCAGTATTTT.

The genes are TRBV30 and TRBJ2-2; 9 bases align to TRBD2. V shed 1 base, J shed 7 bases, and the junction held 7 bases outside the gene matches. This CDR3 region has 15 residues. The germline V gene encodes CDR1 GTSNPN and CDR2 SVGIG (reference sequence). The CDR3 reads CAWSAKGLAFGELFF. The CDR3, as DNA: TGTGCCTGGAGTGCCAAGGGACTAGCCTTCGGGGAGCTGTTTTTT.

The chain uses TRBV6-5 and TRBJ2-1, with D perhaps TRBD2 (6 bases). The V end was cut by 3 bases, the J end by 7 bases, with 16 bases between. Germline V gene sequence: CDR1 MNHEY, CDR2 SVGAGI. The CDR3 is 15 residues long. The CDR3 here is CASSYRSGTHNEQFF. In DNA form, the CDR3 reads TGTGCCAGCAGTTATAGATCTGGGACTCATAATGAGCAGTTCTTC.

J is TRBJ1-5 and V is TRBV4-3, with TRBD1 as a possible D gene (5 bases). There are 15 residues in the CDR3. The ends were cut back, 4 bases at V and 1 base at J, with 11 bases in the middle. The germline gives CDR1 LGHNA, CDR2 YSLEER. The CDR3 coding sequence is TGCGCCAGCAGCCCCAGCGGGGGAAGCAATCAGCCCCAGCATTTT. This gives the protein CASSPSGGSNQPQHF.

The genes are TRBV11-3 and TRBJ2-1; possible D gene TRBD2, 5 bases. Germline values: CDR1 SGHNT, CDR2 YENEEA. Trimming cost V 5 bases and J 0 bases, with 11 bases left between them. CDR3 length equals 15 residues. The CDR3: CASSHDGSSYNEQFF. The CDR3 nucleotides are TGTGCCAGCAGCCACGATGGGAGCTCCTACAATGAGCAGTTCTTC.

CDR3 amino acids: CASGEQGRSYEQYF. CDR3 nucleotides: TGTGCCAGCGGCGAACAGGGAAGAAGTTACGAGCAGTACTTC. This chain joins TRBV2 and TRBJ2-5; D is possibly TRBD1 (6 bases). The DNA matches TRBJ2-7 better at its end, which makes the J call doubtful. Germline V gene sequence: CDR1 SNHLY, CDR2 FYNNEI. The CDR3 runs to 14 residues.